This T cell receptor beta chain was sequenced in a study of Graves' ophthalmopathy and Graves' hyperthyroidism (dated by TCRdb to 2016 to 2019). Turning to the overall study: A patient counted as having stable hyperthyroidism if there was no progression to ophthalmopathy within 18 months of follow-up. The study used TCR beta repertoire signatures to distinguish Graves' ophthalmopathy from Graves' hyperthyroidism and to predict progression to ophthalmopathy. In total, 135 blood samples were TCR-sequenced: roughly 45 ophthalmopathy, some 80 hyperthyroidism and some 17 hyperthyroidism-to-ophthalmopathy patients. To explore V-J signatures that separate ophthalmopathy from hyperthyroidism, a discovery set of 95 to 100 patients was enrolled, consisting of 40 to 45 with ophthalmopathy and approximately 60 with stable hyperthyroidism. The independent validation cohort included under 20 hyperthyroidism patients plus 17 patients who later progressed from hyperthyroidism to ophthalmopathy. In more than 5 hyperthyroidism patients, the T-cell repertoire of thyroid tissue was compared with the T-cell repertoire of blood. Following sample collection, hyperthyroidism patients were given methimazole at a starting dose of 30 mg daily, and ophthalmopathy patients were given high-dose intravenous methylprednisolone. The investigation overall reported the following: In validation, the model predicted ophthalmopathy progression with about 71% sensitivity and 72.22% specificity; about a dozen predicted patients were CT-confirmed with GO in a median of 6.5 months. Sample size was not predetermined statistically, and investigators were not blinded to group allocation. In cross-validation, the 13-signature model distinguished ophthalmopathy from stable hyperthyroidism with about 90% sensitivity and roughly 81% specificity, and in the test set the corresponding values were roughly 80% and 75%. Most of the expanded thyroid clonotypes with a frequency above 0.001 were also detected in blood, and it was suggested that the thyroid immune response may be reflected by blood repertoires.

The hyperthyroidism patients were 18 to 65 years old and newly diagnosed, with a disease duration of less than 2 months. Patients were excluded if they had other autoimmune diseases, uncontrolled infections, pregnancy or lactation. Diagnosis relied on clinical symptoms, serum thyroxine, TRAb, thyroid ultrasound and orbital computed tomography. Trizol reagent was used to extract the total RNA, and its quality was then checked on an Agilent 2100 Bioanalyzer. For repertoire sequencing, the TCR beta CDR3 regions were amplified from RNA transcripts. The first round was an RT-PCR using HTBI primers with the Qiagen OneStep RT-PCR kit, and this first round was followed by a second-round multiplex PCR, then size selection and purification. The libraries underwent paired-end sequencing with 100 bp reads on an Illumina HiSeq2000. The authors processed their data as follows. SOAPnuke was used to process the reads, throwing out any read that had adapters, had uncalled bases, had a mean Phred below 15, or lacked an exact constant-primer or identifier match. COPE v1.2.5 was used to merge the high-quality paired reads. Each unique nucleotide sequence was treated as a clonotype, and MiTCR v1.1 was used to align the clonotypes to the IMGT TRB V, D and J references. Analysis was restricted to V-J combinations with a frequency above 0.0001, which covered about 99% of repertoires. A TCR clonal expansion and chaos score per V-J combination was defined as the ratio of F50 clonal expansion to chaos observed in the TCRdist matrix. Welch's t-statistics and random forest were used to narrow the features down to about twelve V-J combinations, which were then fed into a naive Bayes classifier. Thyroid-blood repertoire similarity was quantified with the Morisita-Horn index. TCRdb applied fastp at Q25 and MiXCR to the public reads, then kept only in-frame beta chains. Merged by CDR3 protein, the rows form single entries marked with the most common genes and DNA. Clone size and V and J calls follow TCRdb, not the original study. A total of 900,000 to 1,200,000 distinct CDR3 sequences appear in this sample, roughly 35% of them only once. Roughly 10% of the sample lies in the top ten.

CDR1 SGHTA and CDR2 FQGNSA were looked up in the germline V gene. Inclusive of the bounding cysteine and phenylalanine, the CDR3 is 15 residues long. Here the CDR3 DNA is all that survives: 45 bases in frame from base 1. Regarding this clonotype: Its antigen target is currently unknown. One junction end disagrees with the germline gene, perhaps due to a read error.

The V and J genes are TRBV7-2 and TRBJ2-7; 9 middle bases align to TRBD2. Sequencing was done on a sample of peripheral blood or thyroid tissue (not recorded which). The sequence came from an adult man with Graves' hyperthyroidism. The CDR3 region: CAGSLLTSGSYEQYF. Here is the DNA: TGTGCCGGCAGCTTACTGACTAGCGGATCCTACGAGCAGTACTTC.